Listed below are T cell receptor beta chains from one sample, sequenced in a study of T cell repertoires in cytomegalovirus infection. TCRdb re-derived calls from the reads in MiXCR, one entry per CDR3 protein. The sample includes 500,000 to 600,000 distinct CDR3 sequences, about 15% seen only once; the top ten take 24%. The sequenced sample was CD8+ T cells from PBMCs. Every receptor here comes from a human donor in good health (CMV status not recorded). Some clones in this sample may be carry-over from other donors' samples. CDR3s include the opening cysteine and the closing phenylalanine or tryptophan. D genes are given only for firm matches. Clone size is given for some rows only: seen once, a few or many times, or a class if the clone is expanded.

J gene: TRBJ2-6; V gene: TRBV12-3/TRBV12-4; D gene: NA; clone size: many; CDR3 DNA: TGTGCCAGCATCTACAGGGAATCCGGGGCCAACGTCCTGACTTTC; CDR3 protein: CASIYRESGANVLTF
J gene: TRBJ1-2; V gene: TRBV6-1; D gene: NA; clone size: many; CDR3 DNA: TGTGCCAGCAGTCCCGGGGTTGGGGCCTTAAACTATGGCTACACCTTC; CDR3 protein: CASSPGVGALNYGYTF
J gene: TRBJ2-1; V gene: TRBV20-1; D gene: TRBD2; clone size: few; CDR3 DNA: TGCAGTGCTCCTCCGGGACTAGCGGATTACTCCTACAATGAGCAGTTCTTC; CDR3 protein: CSAPPGLADYSYNEQFF
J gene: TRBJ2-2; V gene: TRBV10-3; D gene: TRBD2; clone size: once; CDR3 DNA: TGTGCCATCAGTGAGCTTAGCGGGGAGGACACCGGGGAGCTGTTTTTT; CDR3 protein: CAISELSGEDTGELFF
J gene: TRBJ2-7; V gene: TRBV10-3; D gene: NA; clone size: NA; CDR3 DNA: TGTGCCATCAGTGACAGGGGAAAACAGAGCTCCTACGAGCAGTACTTC; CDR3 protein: CAISDRGKQSSYEQYF
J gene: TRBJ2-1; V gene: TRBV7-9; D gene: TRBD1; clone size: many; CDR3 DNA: TGTGCCAGCATCCCACAGGGGGCCGCCACCTACAATGAGCAGTTCTTC; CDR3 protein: CASIPQGAATYNEQFF
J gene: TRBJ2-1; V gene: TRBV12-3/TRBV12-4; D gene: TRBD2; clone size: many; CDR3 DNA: TGTGCCAGCAGCCCTTCTAGCGGGAGGGGAGGTGAGCAGTTCTTC; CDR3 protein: CASSPSSGRGGEQFF
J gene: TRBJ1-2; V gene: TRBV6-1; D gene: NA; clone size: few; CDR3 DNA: TGTGCCAGCAGTGAAAGTGGCAAGGCGAGTATGGCTTTCTGGAACTATGGCTACACCTTC; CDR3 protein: CASSESGKASMAFWNYGYTF
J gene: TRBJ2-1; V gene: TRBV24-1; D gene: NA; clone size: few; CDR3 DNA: TGTGCCACCAGTGACAGACTGGGCGATGAGCAGTTCTTC; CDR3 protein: CATSDRLGDEQFF
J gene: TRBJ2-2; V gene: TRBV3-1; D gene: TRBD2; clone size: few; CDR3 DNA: TGTGCCAGCAGCCCCGCGGGAGCGGATTTAACCGGGGAGCTGTTTTTT; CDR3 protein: CASSPAGADLTGELFF
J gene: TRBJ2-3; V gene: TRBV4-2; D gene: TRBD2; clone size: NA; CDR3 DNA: TGTGCCAGCAGCCAAGTAGGACGGGGGGGCCCCACAGATACGCAGTATTTT; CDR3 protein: CASSQVGRGGPTDTQYF
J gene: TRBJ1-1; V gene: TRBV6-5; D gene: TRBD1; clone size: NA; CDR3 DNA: TGTGCCAGCAGTTACTCCTGGACAGGGCATGAAGCTTTCTTT; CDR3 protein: CASSYSWTGHEAFF
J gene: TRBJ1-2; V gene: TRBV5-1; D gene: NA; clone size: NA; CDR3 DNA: TGCGCCAGCAGCTTGGGCCGGACGGATGGCTACACCTTC; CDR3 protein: CASSLGRTDGYTF
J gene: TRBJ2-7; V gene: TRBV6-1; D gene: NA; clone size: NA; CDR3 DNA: TGTGCCAGCAGTTCACTCTCTAGCTCCTACGAGCAGTACTTC; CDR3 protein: CASSSLSSSYEQYF
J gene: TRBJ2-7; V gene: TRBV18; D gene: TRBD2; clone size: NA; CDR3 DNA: TGTGCCAGCTCACCCAGGGAACTAGCGGGAGACGAGCAGTACTTC; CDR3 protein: CASSPRELAGDEQYF
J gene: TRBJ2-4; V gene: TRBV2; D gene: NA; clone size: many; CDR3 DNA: TGTGCCAGCAGGAAAAACATTCAGTACTTC; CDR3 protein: CASRKNIQYF
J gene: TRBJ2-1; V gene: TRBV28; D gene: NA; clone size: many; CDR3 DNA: TGTGCCAGCACTCCTCAGCGAGGGAAGCAGTTCTTC; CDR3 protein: CASTPQRGKQFF
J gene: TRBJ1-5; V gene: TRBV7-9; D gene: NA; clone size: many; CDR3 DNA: TGTGCCAGCAGCTTAGAACGATGGGGGTTCGGCAATCAGCCCCAGCATTTT; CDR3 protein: CASSLERWGFGNQPQHF
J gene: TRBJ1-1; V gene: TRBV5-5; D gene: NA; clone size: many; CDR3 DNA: TGTGCCAGCAGCTTGGGGCGGACAGTTGAAGCTTTCTTT; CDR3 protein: CASSLGRTVEAFF
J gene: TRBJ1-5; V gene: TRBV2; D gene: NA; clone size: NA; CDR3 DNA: TGTGCCAGCAGGCCGGGACTTAATTCCAATCAGCCCCAGCATTTT; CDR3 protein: CASRPGLNSNQPQHF
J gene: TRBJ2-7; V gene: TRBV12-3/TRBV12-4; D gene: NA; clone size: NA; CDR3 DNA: TGTGCCAGCAGTTTAAAAGGGGCCCCCTACGAGCAGTACTTC; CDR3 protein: CASSLKGAPYEQYF
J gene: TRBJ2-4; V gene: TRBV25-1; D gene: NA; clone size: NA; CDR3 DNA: TGTGCCAGCAGACCCGCAGGGGCAAACATTCAGTACTTC; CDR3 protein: CASRPAGANIQYF
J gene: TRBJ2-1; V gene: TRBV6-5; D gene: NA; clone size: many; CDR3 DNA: TGTGCCAGCAGTTACTCGGAAGGGTTGAATGAGCAGTTCTTC; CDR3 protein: CASSYSEGLNEQFF